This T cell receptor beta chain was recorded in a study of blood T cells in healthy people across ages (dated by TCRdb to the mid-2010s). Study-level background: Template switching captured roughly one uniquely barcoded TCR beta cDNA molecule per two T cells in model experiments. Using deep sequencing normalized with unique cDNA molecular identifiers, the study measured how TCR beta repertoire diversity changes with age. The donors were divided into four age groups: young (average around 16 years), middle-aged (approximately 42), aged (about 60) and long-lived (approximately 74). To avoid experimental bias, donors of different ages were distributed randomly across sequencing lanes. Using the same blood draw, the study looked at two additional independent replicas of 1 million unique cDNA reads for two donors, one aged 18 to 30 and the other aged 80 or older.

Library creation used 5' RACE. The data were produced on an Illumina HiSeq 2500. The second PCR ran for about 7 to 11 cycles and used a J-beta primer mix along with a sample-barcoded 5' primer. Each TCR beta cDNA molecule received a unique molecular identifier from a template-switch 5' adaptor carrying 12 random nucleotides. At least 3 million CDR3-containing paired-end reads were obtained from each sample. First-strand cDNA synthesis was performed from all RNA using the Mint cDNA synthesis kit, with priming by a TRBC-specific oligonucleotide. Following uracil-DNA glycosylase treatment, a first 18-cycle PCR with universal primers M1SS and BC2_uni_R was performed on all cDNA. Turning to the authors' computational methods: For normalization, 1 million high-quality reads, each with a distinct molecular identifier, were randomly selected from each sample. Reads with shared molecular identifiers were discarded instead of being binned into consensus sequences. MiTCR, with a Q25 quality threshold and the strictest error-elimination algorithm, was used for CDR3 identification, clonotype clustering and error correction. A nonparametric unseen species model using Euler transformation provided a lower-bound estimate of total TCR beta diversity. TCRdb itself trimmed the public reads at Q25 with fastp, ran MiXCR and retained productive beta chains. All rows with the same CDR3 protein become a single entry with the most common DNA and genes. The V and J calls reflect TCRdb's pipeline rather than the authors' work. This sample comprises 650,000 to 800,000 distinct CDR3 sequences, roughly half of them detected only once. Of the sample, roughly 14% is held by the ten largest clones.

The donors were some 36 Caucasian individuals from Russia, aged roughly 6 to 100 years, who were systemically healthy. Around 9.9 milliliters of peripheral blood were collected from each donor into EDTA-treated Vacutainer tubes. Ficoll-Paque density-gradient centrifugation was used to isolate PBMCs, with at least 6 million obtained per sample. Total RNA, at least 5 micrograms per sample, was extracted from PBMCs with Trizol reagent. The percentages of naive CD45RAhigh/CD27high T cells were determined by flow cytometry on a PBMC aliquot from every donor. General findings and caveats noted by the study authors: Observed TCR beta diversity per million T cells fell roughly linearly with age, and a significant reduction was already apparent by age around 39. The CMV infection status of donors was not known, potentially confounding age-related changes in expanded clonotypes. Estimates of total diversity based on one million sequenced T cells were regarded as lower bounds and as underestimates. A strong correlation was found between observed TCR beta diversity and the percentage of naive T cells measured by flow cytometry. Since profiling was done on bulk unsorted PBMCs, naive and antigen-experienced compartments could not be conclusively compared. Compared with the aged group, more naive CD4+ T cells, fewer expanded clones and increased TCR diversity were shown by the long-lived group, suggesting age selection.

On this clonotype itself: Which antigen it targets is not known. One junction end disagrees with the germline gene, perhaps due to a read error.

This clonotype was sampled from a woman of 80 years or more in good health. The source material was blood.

The nucleotide sequence is TGTGCCAGCAGCTTGGGGGGGGGAGAGGGACCCTCCCCAGAGACCCGGTACTTC. Its protein reads: CASSLGGGEGPSPETRYF. The chain couples TRBV7-9 to TRBJ2-5, with TRBD2 matching 7 junction bases. For CDR1 and CDR2, the germline V gene (reference sequence) lists SEHNR and FQNEAQ. The cysteine opens and the phenylalanine closes a CDR3 of 18 amino acids. The kept DNA is CDR3 alone, 54 bases in frame from the first base.